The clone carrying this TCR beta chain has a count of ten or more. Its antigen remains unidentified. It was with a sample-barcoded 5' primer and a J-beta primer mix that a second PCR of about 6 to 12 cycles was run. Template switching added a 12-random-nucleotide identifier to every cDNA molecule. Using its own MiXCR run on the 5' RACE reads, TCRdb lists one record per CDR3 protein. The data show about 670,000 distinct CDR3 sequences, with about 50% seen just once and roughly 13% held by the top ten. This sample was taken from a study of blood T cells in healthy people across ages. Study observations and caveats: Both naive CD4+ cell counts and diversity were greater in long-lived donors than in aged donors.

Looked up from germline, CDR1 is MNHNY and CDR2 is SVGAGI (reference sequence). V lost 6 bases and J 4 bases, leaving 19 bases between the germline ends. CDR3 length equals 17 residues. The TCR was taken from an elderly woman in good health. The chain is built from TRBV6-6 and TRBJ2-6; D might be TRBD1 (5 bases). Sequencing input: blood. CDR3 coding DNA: TGTGCCAGCAGCCTAGTATTAGGGGAAACCGGGGCCAACGTCCTGACTTTC. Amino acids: CASSLVLGETGANVLTF.